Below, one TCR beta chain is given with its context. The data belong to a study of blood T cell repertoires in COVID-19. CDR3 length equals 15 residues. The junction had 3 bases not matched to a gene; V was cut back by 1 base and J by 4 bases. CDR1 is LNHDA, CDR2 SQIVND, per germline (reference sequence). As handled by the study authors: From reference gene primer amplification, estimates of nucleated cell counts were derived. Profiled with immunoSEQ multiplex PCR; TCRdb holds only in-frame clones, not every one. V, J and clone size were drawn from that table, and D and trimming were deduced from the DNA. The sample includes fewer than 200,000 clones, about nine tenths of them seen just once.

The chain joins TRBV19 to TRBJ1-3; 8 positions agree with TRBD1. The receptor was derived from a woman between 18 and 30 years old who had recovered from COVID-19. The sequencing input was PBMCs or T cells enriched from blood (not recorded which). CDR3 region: CASSIGDRPGNTIYF. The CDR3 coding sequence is TGTGCCAGTAGTATAGGGGACAGGCCCGGAAACACCATATATTTT.